Below, one T cell receptor beta chain is given with its context. V shed 3 bases and J 6 bases; nucleotides not matched to a gene: 6. This CDR3 has 15 residues. Germline lookup yields CDR1 SEHNR and CDR2 FQNEAQ (reference sequence). This table comes from immunoSEQ multiplex PCR, and its TCRdb copy is limited to in-frame clones, with some not included. Of tens of thousands of clones in the sample, about 91% were seen once. This record belongs to a study of blood T cell repertoires in COVID-19. Study as a whole: PBMCs, B-cell-depleted T cells, or T cells provided the cDNA or gDNA that made up the material.

The J gene is TRBJ2-3, the V gene TRBV7-9, with 10 nucleotides matching TRBD2. Input material: peripheral blood. This clonotype was obtained from a man aged 50 or older with active COVID-19. Here the CDR3 DNA reads TGTGCCAGCAGCTTCTCCAGCGGGGGGGCGGATACGCAGTATTTT. This translates into CASSFSSGGADTQYF.